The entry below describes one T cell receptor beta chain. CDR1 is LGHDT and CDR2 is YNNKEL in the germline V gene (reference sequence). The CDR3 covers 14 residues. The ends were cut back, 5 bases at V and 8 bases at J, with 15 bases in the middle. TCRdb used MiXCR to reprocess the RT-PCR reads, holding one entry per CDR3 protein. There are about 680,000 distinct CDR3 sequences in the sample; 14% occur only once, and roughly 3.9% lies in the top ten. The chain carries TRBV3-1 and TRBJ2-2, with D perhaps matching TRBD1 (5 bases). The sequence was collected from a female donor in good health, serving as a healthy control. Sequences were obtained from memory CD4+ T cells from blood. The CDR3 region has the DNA TGTGCCAGCAGCTCCCGTAACAGGCCTGGGGAGCTGTTTTTT. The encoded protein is CASSSRNRPGELFF.